Each of the 27 T cell receptor beta chains below was sequenced from the same sample in a study of cytomegalovirus exposure and HLA in healthy donors. The PCR ran on 60 Vbeta and 13 Jbeta primers. Clones were read by immunoSEQ multiplex PCR, and TCRdb kept only the in-frame ones, dropping some. The repertoire has some 250,000 clones, 82% of them found once; the top ten carry 5% to 6%. The material sequenced was PBMCs. Receptors originate from a woman between 40 and 50 years old in good health and CMV-seropositive.

The chain is built from TRBV30 and TRBJ1-2, with D perhaps matching TRBD1 (6 bases). V shed 4 bases and J shed 4 bases, with 19 bases lying between them. CDR1 is GTSNPN and CDR2 is SVGIG in the germline V gene (reference sequence). This CDR3 has 15 amino acids. CDR3 sequence (DNA): TGTGCCTGGACCCGAGGGGGAGGGTCAGGCTATGGCTACACCTTC. Encoded protein: CAWTRGGGSGYGYTF. Supplemented by reference TRBV30 and TRBJ1-2, the full variable domain reads SQTIHQWPATLVQPVGSPLSLECTVEGTSNPNLYWYRQAAGRGLQLLFYSVGIGQISSEVPQNLSASRPQDRQFILSSKKLLLSDSGFYLCAWTRGGGSGYGYTFGSGTRLTVV.

The chain couples TRBV7-2 to TRBJ1-6, with 10 bases lining up with TRBD1. The junction had 10 bases not matched to a gene; V was cut back by 5 bases and J by 0 bases. Germline V lookup: CDR1 SGHTA, CDR2 FQGNSA. The CDR3 is 19 residues long. The CDR3 nucleotides are TGTGCCAGCAGCCTACGGGACAGGGGCATGAGCTCCTATAATTCACCCCTCCACTTT. Translating gives CASSLRDRGMSSYNSPLHF.

The rearrangement joins TRBV5-1 to TRBJ2-2; D uncertain. V was shortened by 3 bases and J by 4 bases, with 13 bases between the two germline ends. CDR3 size: 15 residues. Germline V gene lookup returns CDR1 SGHRS and CDR2 YFSETQ. The CDR3 bases are TGCGCCAGCAGCTGGTACCCGCGAGGCACCGGGGAGCTGTTTTTT. Its translation is CASSWYPRGTGELFF. Variable domain in full (rest from reference TRBV5-1 and TRBJ2-2): KAGVTQTPRYLIKTRGQQVTLSCSPISGHRSVSWYQQTPGQGLQFLFEYFSETQRNKGNFPGRFSGRQFSNSRSEMNVSTLELGDSALYLCASSWYPRGTGELFFGEGSRLTVL.

The rearrangement links TRBV27 to TRBJ2-3; 10 bases agree with TRBD2. The germline CDR1 and CDR2 sequences are MNHEY and SMNVEV (reference sequence). This CDR3 has 16 amino acids. J lost 1 base, V lost 0 bases, and 1 base had no gene match. The CDR3 is CASSLSGTSGTDTQYF. The CDR3 DNA is TGTGCCAGCAGTTTATCCGGGACTAGCGGCACAGATACGCAGTATTTT.

This chain uses TRBV6-1 with TRBJ1-1, with TRBD1 as a possible D gene (5 bases). CDR1 is MNHNS and CDR2 is SASEGT in the germline V gene. This CDR3 is built from 15 residues. Trimming removed 2 bases from V and 4 bases from J, with 14 bases in between. For the CDR3, the DNA is TGTGCCAGCAGTGAATTTCCGGGTAGGGGCACTGAAGCTTTCTTT. Its translation: CASSEFPGRGTEAFF.

The DNA of the CDR3 is TGTGCCAGCAGCATCGGACAGGGGGCTAATGAAAAACTGTTTTTT. This encodes CASSIGQGANEKLFF. The chain couples TRBV7-2 to TRBJ1-4; 10 bases are a match to TRBD1. Germline CDR1 reads SGHTA; CDR2 reads FQGNSA. This CDR3 spans 15 amino acids. J gave up 3 bases and V 5 bases, and 3 bases lay outside the gene matches.

This chain links TRBV5-1 with TRBJ1-2; TRBD1 is a possible D gene (5 bases). The CDR3 is 13 residues long. Germline CDR1 and CDR2: SGHRS and YFSETQ. V was shortened by 0 bases and J by 7 bases, with 10 bases between the two germline ends. The CDR3 reads CASSLEGFGGYTF. The CDR3 DNA follows: TGCGCCAGCAGCTTGGAGGGGTTCGGTGGCTACACCTTC.

This clone was observed a handful of times. The chain couples TRBV6-6 to TRBJ1-5; no definite D call. This CDR3 is 16 amino acids long. Germline V gene lookup returns CDR1 MNHNY and CDR2 SVGAGI (reference sequence). Trimming cost V 0 bases and J 6 bases, with 15 bases left between them. The CDR3 DNA follows: TGTGCCAGCAGTTACTCTGACACCCGGGCGGGTCAGCCCCAGCATTTT. It codes for CASSYSDTRAGQPQHF.

In this sample, this clone turned up a few times. This chain links TRBV11-2 with TRBJ2-4; 8 nucleotides agree with TRBD2. Germline V gives CDR1 SGHAT, CDR2 FQNNGV. The J segment lost 7 bases and the V segment lost 3 bases, leaving 5 bases of the junction unmatched. CDR3 length: 14 residues. CDR3 nucleotides: TGTGCCAGCAGCTTTGGGACTAGGAGGAACATTCAGTACTTC. Protein sequence: CASSFGTRRNIQYF.

The CDR3 bases are TGCGCCAGCAGCTTCCCGGGAAGAGGCTACACCTTC. It encodes CASSFPGRGYTF. The chain couples TRBV5-1 to TRBJ1-2; D not certain. Germline V gives CDR1 SGHRS, CDR2 YFSETQ. The length of the CDR3 is 12 residues. Trimming stripped 2 bases from V and 8 bases from J, with 10 bases between.

The chain has TRBV6-6 and TRBJ1-5; the D gene is possibly TRBD1 (5 bases). CDR1 MNHNY and CDR2 SVGAGI come from the germline V gene (reference sequence). V lost 8 bases, J lost 1 base, and 12 bases lay in between. CDR3 length equals 14 residues. CDR3 bases: TGTGCCAGCTGGGGAGGGGAAAGCAATCAGCCCCAGCATTTT. Residues: CASWGGESNQPQHF.

The rearrangement links TRBV2 to TRBJ2-5; D unclear. V lost 2 bases and J 1 base, leaving 11 bases between the germline ends. Germline V gene sequence: CDR1 SNHLY, CDR2 FYNNEI. This CDR3 is 15 amino acids long. DNA of the CDR3: TGTGCCAGCAGTGAAAAGACAAGCCTCCAAGAGACCCAGTACTTC. It translates to CASSEKTSLQETQYF.

This chain uses TRBV4-1 with TRBJ2-7; D possibly corresponds to TRBD1 (6 bases). The CDR3 extends over 16 amino acids. Germline V gene data show CDR1 as MGHRA and CDR2 as YSYEKL. Trimming shortened V by 6 bases and J by 0 bases, and 18 bases separated the two germline ends. CDR3 in DNA: TGCGCCAGCAGACGTGGACCCGACAGGAACTCCTACGAGCAGTACTTC. This encodes CASRRGPDRNSYEQYF.

This chain uses TRBV15 with TRBJ1-4, with D tentatively TRBD1 (6 bases). The germline V gene encodes CDR1 LNHNV and CDR2 YYDKDF (reference sequence). V lost 0 bases and J 10 bases, leaving 15 bases between the germline ends. The CDR3 contains 15 residues. The CDR3 nucleotides read TGTGCCACCAGCAGAGATAGGGGGATAATGGTAAAACTGTTTTTT. Amino acid sequence: CATSRDRGIMVKLFF. Drawing the rest from reference TRBV15 and TRBJ1-4, the complete variable domain is DAMVIQNPRYQVTQFGKPVTLSCSQTLNHNVMYWYQQKSSQAPKLLFHYYDKDFNNEADTPDNFQSRRPNTSFCFLDIRSPGLGDTAMYLCATSRDRGIMVKLFFGSGTQLSVL.

This clone turned up a few times. The chain links TRBV7-8 to TRBJ1-2, with D perhaps matching TRBD1 (6 bases). Trimming removed 6 bases from V and 3 bases from J, with 11 bases in between. CDR3 length equals 13 residues. CDR1 is SGHVS, CDR2 FQNEAQ, per germline. CDR3 in amino acids: CASSWDIDYGYTF. The CDR3 DNA sequence: TGTGCCAGCAGTTGGGACATCGACTATGGCTACACCTTC.

The chain joins TRBV10-3 to TRBJ2-6; D uncertain. Between the trimmed V and J ends, which lost 6 bases and 0 bases, there was a span of 3 bases. The CDR3 spans 13 residues. CDR1 ENHRY and CDR2 SYGVKD come from the germline V gene. CDR3: CAISYSGANVLTF. In DNA, the CDR3 is TGTGCCATCAGCTACTCTGGGGCCAACGTCCTGACTTTC.

The V call is TRBV30, the J call TRBJ1-2; no firm D call. The CDR3 runs 11 residues. Germline V CDR1 and CDR2: GTSNPN, SVGIG (reference sequence). V was pared by 3 bases and J by 5 bases, with 7 bases between. Written as DNA, the CDR3 is TGTGCCTGGAGCGGAGGGTATGGCTACACCTTC. It is translated as CAWSGGYGYTF. The full variable domain, in which reference TRBV30 and TRBJ1-2 provide the parts outside the CDR3, is SQTIHQWPATLVQPVGSPLSLECTVEGTSNPNLYWYRQAAGRGLQLLFYSVGIGQISSEVPQNLSASRPQDRQFILSSKKLLLSDSGFYLCAWSGGYGYTFGSGTRLTVV.

The chain has TRBV30 and TRBJ1-2, with 7 positions matching TRBD1. V dropped 5 bases and J dropped 4; count of bases not matched to a gene: 16. Germline assignment: CDR1 GTSNPN and CDR2 SVGIG (reference sequence). CDR3 size: 16 residues. As DNA, the CDR3 is TGTGCCTGGGCAGAGGGGGCGACAGGACCTCTCTATGGCTACACCTTC. This gives the protein CAWAEGATGPLYGYTF.

This clone was seen a handful of times. The chain links TRBV7-9 to TRBJ2-7; 8 positions agree with TRBD2. The CDR3 contains 14 residues. Trimming at V came to 2 bases and at J to 7 bases, leaving 7 bases not matched to a gene. The germline V gene encodes CDR1 SEHNR and CDR2 FQNEAQ (reference sequence). CDR3 DNA: TGTGCCAGCAGCTTACTGGCGGGAGGAGAAGAGCAGTACTTC. Encoded protein: CASSLLAGGEEQYF.

The CDR3: CASSPPGGKREQYF. CDR3 nucleotide sequence: TGCGCCAGCAGTCCGCCAGGGGGCAAGAGGGAGCAGTACTTC. The genes are TRBV23-1 and TRBJ2-7; TRBD1 aligns across 8 bases. Being an ORF, TRBV23-1 has a function that is uncertain. There are 14 residues in the CDR3. The ends lost 4 bases at V and 7 bases at J; junction bases unmatched: 9.

The chain combines TRBV6-6 with TRBJ1-2; 9 bases agree with TRBD1. CDR3 length: 15 amino acids. V lost 6 bases to trimming and J lost 8 bases; unmatched junction nucleotides: 13. Germline values: CDR1 MNHNY, CDR2 SVGAGI (reference sequence). The CDR3 nucleotides read TGTGCCAGCAGCTCCCCCTTCGACAGGGGGAGCGGCTACACCTTC. It encodes CASSSPFDRGSGYTF.

The chain employs TRBV6-1 and TRBJ2-4; 7 positions agree with TRBD2. CDR1 and CDR2 from the germline V gene are MNHNS and SASEGT. Trimming took 5 bases from V and 8 from J; bases not matched to a gene: 9. The CDR3 is 14 amino acids. This chain's CDR3 is CASSPGLGGDIQYF. Written as DNA, the CDR3 is TGTGCCAGCAGTCCTGGACTGGGAGGGGACATTCAGTACTTC.

As for this clone: Distinct nucleotide sequences in the sample also encode this CDR3. The rearrangement uses TRBV19 and TRBJ2-5, with 8 bases lining up with TRBD1. There are 15 residues in the CDR3. J was trimmed by 1 base and V by 5 bases; bases with no gene match: 6. CDR1 and CDR2 from the germline V gene are LNHDA and SQIVND (reference sequence). The CDR3 nucleotides are TGTGCCAGTAGTTCTGGGACAGGAGGCCAAGAGACCCAGTACTTC. It yields the protein CASSSGTGGQETQYF.

V and J are TRBV2 and TRBJ2-7; 7 bases are shared with TRBD1. V was clipped by 4 bases and J by 4 bases; unmatched bases: 7. The CDR3 loop spans 14 amino acids. The germline CDR1 and CDR2 sequences are SNHLY and FYNNEI. CDR3 protein: CASSGGQGVYEQYF. The CDR3 DNA reads TGTGCCAGCAGTGGGGGGCAGGGGGTTTACGAGCAGTACTTC.

The chain is built from TRBV10-3 and TRBJ2-1; TRBD2 is a possible D gene (6 bases). CDR1 ENHRY and CDR2 SYGVKD come from the germline V gene. V was cut by 5 bases and J by 4 bases, with 18 bases left in between. The CDR3 length is 16 residues. CDR3 sequence: CAISYSAGPLYNEQFF. DNA for the CDR3: TGTGCCATCAGTTATTCGGCGGGACCCCTTTACAATGAGCAGTTCTTC.

The chain recombines TRBV5-1 with TRBJ2-7, with TRBD1 as a possible D gene (5 bases). Germline assignment: CDR1 SGHRS and CDR2 YFSETQ. Trimming removed 5 bases from V and 7 bases from J, with 19 bases in between. This CDR3 spans 14 amino acids. The DNA for the CDR3 is TGCGCCAGCAGAGGAGACAGAACTCGTCGGGAGCAGTACTTC. The encoded protein is CASRGDRTRREQYF.

The rearrangement joins TRBV7-2 to TRBJ2-7; 13 bases agree with TRBD2. Germline CDR1 SGHTA, CDR2 FQGNSA. CDR3 length: 17 residues. V was pared by 4 bases and J by 0 bases, with 6 bases of the junction left unmatched. CDR3 in amino acids: CASSSGLAGLLSYEQYF. CDR3 sequence (DNA): TGTGCCAGCAGCTCGGGACTAGCGGGGCTCCTCTCCTACGAGCAGTACTTC. The full variable domain, in which reference TRBV7-2 and TRBJ2-7 provide the parts outside the CDR3, is GAGVSQSPSNKVTEKGKDVELRCDPISGHTALYWYRQSLGQGLEFLIYFQGNSAPDKSGLPSDRFSAERTGGSVSTLTIQRTQQEDSAVYLCASSSGLAGLLSYEQYFGPGTRLTVT.